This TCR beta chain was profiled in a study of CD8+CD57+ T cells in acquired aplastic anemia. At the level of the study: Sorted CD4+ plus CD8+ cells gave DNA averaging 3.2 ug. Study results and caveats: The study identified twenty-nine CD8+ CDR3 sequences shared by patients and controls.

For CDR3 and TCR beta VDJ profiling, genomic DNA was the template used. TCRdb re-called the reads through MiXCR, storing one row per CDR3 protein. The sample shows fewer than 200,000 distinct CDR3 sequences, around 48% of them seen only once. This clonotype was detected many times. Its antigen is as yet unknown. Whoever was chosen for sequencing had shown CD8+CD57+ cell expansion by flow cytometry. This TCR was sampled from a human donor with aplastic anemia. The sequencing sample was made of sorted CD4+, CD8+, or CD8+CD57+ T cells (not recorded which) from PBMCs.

The CDR3 DNA reads as TGTGCCAGCAGCCCTTACCCCGAAGATTATGGCTACACCTTC. Residues: CASSPYPEDYGYTF. This rearrangement joins TRBV7-9 to TRBJ1-2; no clear D gene. V was shortened by 5 bases and J by 5 bases, with 15 bases between the two germline ends. Per the germline V gene, CDR1 is SEHNR and CDR2 is FQNEAQ (reference sequence). The CDR3 has 14 amino acids.